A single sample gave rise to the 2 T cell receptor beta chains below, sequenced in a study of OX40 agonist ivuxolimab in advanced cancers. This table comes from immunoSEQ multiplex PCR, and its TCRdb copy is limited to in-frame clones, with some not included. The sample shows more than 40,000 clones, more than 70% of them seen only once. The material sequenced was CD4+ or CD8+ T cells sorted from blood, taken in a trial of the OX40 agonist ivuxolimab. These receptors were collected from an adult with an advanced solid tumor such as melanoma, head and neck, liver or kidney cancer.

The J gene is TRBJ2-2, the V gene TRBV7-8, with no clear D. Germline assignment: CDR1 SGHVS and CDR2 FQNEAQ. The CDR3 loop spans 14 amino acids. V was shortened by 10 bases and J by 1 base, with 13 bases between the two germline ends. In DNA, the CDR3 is TGTGCCAACGAGAGACCAGGGAACACCGGGGAGCTGTTTTTT. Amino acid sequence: CANERPGNTGELFF.

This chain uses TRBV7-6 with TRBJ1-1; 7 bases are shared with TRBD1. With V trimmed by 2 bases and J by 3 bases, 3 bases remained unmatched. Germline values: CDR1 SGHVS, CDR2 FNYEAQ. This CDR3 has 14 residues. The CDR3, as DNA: TGTGCCAGCAGCTTAAAGGGGGCGGACACTGAAGCTTTCTTT. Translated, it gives CASSLKGADTEAFF.